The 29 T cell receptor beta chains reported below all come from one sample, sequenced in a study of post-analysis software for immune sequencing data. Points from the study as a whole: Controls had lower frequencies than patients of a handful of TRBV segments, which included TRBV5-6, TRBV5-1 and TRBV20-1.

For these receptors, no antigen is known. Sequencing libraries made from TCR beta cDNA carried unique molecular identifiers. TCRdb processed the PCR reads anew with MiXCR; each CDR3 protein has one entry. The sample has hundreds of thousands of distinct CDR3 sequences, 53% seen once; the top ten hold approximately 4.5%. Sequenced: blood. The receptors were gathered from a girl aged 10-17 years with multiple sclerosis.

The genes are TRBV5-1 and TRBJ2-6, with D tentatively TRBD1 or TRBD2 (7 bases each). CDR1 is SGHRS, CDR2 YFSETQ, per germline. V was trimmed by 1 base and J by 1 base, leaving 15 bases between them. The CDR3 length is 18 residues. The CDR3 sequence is CASSLSRGGYSGANVLTF. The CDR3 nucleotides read TGCGCCAGCAGCTTGTCCAGGGGGGGATATTCTGGGGCCAACGTCCTGACTTTC.

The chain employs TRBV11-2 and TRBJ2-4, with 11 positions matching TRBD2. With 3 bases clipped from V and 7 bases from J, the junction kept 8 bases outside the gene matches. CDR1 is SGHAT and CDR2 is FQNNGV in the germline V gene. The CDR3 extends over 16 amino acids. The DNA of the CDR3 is TGTGCCAGCAGCTTGTTAGCGGGGGGGCCTGGGAACATTCAGTACTTC. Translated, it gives CASSLLAGGPGNIQYF.

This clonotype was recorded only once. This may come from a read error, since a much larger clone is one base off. CDR3 residues: CASSPGLTGAYEQYF. CDR3 sequence (DNA): TGCGCCAGCAGCCCGGGACTAACGGGAGCCTACGAGCAGTACTTC. The chain links TRBV5-1 to TRBJ2-5; 7 nucleotides agree with TRBD2. The DNA end favors TRBJ2-7, so the J call may be wrong. Germline values: CDR1 SGHRS, CDR2 YFSETQ. The CDR3 loop spans 15 amino acids.

The CDR3, as DNA: TGTGCCACCGCAACAGGGGAGGAGTATGGCTACACCTTC. Encoded protein: CATATGEEYGYTF. The chain is built from TRBV5-5 and TRBJ1-2; the match to TRBD1 covers 7 bases. The CDR3 consists of 13 residues. V lost 9 bases to trimming and J lost 5 bases; unmatched junction nucleotides: 10. Looked up from germline, CDR1 is SGHKS and CDR2 is YYEKEE (reference sequence).

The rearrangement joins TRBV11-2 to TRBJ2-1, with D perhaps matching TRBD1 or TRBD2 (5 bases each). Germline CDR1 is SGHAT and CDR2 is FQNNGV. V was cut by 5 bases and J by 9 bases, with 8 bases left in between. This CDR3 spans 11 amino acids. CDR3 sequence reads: CASSVGTEQFF. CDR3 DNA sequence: TGTGCCAGCAGCGTCGGGACTGAGCAGTTCTTC.

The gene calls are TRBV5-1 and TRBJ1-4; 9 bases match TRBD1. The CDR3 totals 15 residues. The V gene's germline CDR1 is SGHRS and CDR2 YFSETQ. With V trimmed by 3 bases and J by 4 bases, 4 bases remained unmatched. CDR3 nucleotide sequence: TGCGCCAGCAGCTGGGGACAGGGACTTAATGAAAAACTGTTTTTT. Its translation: CASSWGQGLNEKLFF.

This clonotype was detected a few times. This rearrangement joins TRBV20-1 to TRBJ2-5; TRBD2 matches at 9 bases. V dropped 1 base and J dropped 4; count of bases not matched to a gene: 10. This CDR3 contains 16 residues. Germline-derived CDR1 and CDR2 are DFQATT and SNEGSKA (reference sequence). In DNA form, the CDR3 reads TGCAGTGCTAGAGGCCTACTAGCGGGTGAAGCAGAGACCCAGTACTTC. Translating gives CSARGLLAGEAETQYF.

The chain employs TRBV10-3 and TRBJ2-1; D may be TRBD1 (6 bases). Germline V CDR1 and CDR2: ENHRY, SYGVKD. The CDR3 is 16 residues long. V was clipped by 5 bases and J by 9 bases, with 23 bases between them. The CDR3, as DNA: TGTGCCATCAGTTTCCGTACAGGGCAGTTGGTTGGTGAGCAGTTCTTC. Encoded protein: CAISFRTGQLVGEQFF.

The DNA for the CDR3 is TGTGCCAGCAGAACCGGGTCGAGCTCCTACGAGCAGTACTTC. Translating it yields CASRTGSSSYEQYF. The V gene is TRBV7-9, the J gene TRBJ2-7; D not resolved. The CDR3 is 14 residues long. Germline assignment: CDR1 SEHNR and CDR2 FQNEAQ (reference sequence). Trimming stripped 6 bases from V and 0 bases from J, with 12 bases between.

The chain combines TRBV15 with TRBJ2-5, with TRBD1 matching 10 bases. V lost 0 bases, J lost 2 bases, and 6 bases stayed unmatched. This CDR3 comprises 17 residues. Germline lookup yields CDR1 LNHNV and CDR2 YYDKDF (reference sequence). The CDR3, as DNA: TGTGCCACCAGCAGAGAACGGGACAGGGGACTTCAAGAGACCCAGTACTTC. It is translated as CATSRERDRGLQETQYF.

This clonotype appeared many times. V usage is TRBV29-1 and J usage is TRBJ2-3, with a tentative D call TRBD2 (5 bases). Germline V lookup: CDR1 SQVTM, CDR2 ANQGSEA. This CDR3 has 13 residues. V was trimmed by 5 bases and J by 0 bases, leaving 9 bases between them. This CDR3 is CSVRGRSTDTQYF. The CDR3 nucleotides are TGCAGCGTTCGGGGAAGAAGCACAGATACGCAGTATTTT.

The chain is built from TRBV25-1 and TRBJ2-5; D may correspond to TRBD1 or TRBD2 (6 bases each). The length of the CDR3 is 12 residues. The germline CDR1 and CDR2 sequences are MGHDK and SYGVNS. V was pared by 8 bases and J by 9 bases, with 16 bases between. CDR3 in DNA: TGTGCCAGCTGTCCGCCAGGGGAGGCCCAGTACTTC. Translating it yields CASCPPGEAQYF.

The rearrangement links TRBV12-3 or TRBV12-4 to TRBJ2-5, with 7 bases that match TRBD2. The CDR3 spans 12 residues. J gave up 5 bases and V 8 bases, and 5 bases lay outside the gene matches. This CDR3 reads CASATSRETQYF. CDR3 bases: TGTGCCAGCGCGACTAGCCGCGAGACCCAGTACTTC.

In DNA form, the CDR3 reads TGTGCCAGCAGCCCCAGGCTGGGGGTTAACTATGGCTACACCTTC. It encodes CASSPRLGVNYGYTF. This chain links TRBV12-3 or TRBV12-4 with TRBJ1-2, with D perhaps TRBD1 (5 bases). This CDR3 has 15 residues. The germline V and J ends were trimmed by 6 bases and 1 base, with 15 bases remaining between them.

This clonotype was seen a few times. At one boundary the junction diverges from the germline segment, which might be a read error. CDR3 in DNA: TGTGCCAGCTCACCAACGGGGGTCCAAGAGACCCAGTACTTC. It encodes CASSPTGVQETQYF. The chain combines TRBV5-1 with TRBJ2-5, with D perhaps matching TRBD2 (6 bases). The CDR3 extends over 14 amino acids. Germline CDR1 and CDR2: SGHRS and YFSETQ.

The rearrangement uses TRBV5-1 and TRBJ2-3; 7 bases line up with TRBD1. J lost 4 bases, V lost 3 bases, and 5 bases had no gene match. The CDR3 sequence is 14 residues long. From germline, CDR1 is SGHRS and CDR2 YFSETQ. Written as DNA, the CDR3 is TGCGCCAGCAGCTCGCTCGGACAGGCAGATACGCAGTATTTT. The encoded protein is CASSSLGQADTQYF.

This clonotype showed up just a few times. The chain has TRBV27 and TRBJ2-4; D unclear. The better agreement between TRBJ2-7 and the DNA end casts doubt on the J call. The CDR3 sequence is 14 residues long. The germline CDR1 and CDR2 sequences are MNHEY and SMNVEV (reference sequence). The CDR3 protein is CASSLRFRSYEQYF. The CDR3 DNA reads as TGTGCCAGCAGTTTACGTTTTCGGTCCTACGAGCAGTACTTC.

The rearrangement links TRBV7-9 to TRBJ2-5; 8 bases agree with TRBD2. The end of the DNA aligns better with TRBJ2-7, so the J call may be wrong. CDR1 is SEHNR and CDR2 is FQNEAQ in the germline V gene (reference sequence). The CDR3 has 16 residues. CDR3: CASSLMLQRETDEQYF. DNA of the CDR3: TGTGCCAGCAGCTTAATGTTGCAGCGGGAGACTGACGAGCAGTACTTC.

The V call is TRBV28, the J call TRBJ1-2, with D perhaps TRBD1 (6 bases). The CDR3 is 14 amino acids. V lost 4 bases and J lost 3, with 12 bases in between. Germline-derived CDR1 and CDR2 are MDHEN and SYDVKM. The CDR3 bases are TGTGCCAGCAGTTCCCTGGGGGCACACTATGGCTACACCTTC. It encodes CASSSLGAHYGYTF.

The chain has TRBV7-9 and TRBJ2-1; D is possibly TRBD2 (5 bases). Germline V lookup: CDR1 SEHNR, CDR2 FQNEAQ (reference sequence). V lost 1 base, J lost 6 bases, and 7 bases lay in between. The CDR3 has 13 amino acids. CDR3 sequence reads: CASSLESGNEQFF. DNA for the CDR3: TGTGCCAGCAGCTTAGAGAGCGGCAATGAGCAGTTCTTC.

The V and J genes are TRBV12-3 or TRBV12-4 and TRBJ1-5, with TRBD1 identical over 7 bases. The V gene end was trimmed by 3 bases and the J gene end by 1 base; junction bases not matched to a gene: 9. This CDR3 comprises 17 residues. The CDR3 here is CASSFRDSSDSNQPQHF. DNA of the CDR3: TGTGCCAGCAGTTTCCGGGACAGCTCCGACAGCAATCAGCCCCAGCATTTT.

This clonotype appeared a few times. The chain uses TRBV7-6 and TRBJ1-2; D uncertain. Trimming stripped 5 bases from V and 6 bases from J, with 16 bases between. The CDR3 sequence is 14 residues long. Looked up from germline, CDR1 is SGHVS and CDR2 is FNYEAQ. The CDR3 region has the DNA TGTGCCAGCAGCCTTACGTCGGGAATCAATGGCTACACCTTC. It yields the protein CASSLTSGINGYTF.

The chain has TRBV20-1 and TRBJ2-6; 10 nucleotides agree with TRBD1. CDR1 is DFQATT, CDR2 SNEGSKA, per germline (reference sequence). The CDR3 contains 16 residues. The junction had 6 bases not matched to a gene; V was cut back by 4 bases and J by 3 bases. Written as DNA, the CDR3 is TGCAGTGCTACGCCGGGACAGGGGTATGGGGCCAACGTCCTGACTTTC. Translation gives CSATPGQGYGANVLTF.

The CDR3 loop is CSAYSGQGSGYTF. Here the CDR3 DNA reads TGCAGTGCTTACTCGGGACAGGGTAGCGGCTACACCTTC. The chain has TRBV20-1 and TRBJ1-2; 9 nucleotides align to TRBD1. Trimming took 5 bases from V and 8 from J; bases not matched to a gene: 9. CDR3 length: 13 residues. Germline CDR1 reads DFQATT; CDR2 reads SNEGSKA (reference sequence).

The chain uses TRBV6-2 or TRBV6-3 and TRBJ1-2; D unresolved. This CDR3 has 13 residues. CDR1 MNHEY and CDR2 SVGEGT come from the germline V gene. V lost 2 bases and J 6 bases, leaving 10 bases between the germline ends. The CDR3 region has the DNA TGTGCCAGCAGTTACGGCGCAGGAGATGGCTACACCTTC. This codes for CASSYGAGDGYTF.

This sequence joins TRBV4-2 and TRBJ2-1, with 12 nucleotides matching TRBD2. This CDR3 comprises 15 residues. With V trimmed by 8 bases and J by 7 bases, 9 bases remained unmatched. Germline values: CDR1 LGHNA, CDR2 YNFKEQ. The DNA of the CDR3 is TGTGCCAGCGGCCTAAGACTAGCGGGGGTTAATGAGCAGTTCTTC. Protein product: CASGLRLAGVNEQFF.

This CDR3 reads CASSPQHERDYGYTF. The CDR3 DNA reads TGTGCCAGCAGCCCGCAGCACGAGAGGGACTATGGCTACACCTTC. V is TRBV7-8 and J is TRBJ1-2; D is uncertain. The germline V and J ends were trimmed by 5 bases and 3 bases, with 16 bases remaining between them. Germline CDR1 reads SGHVS; CDR2 reads FQNEAQ. CDR3 size: 15 residues.

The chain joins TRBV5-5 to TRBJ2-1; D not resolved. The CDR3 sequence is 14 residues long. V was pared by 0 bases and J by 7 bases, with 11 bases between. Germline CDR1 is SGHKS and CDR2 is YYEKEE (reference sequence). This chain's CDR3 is CASSLGVLINEQFF. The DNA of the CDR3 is TGTGCCAGCAGCTTGGGGGTCCTTATAAATGAGCAGTTCTTC.

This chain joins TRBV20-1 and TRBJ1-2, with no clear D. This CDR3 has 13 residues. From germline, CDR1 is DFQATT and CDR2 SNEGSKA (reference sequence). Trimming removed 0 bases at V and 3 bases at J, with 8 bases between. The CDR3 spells CSARDPLYYGYTF. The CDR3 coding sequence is TGCAGTGCTAGAGATCCACTATACTATGGCTACACCTTC.